This T cell receptor (beta chain) was sequenced in a study of T cells after yellow fever vaccination. Study-wide points: Booster samples showed a return of most primary-vaccination clones (around 96% CD4, about 85% CD8). Faster peaking, at day 5 versus 15, marked a secondary response that was weaker. It was a small share of clonotypes that appeared in both CD4 and CD8 compartments.

From germline, CDR1 is MNHEY and CDR2 SMNVEV (reference sequence). J lost 3 bases, V lost 2 bases, and 6 bases had no gene match. The CDR3 is made up of 17 amino acids. With regard to this clonotype: Its antigen is currently unknown.

Universal primer sites and UMIs were introduced during 5'RACE template-switching synthesis of TCR cDNA. TCRdb itself ran the 5' RACE reads through MiXCR, one entry per CDR3 protein. The profile shows 300,000 to 350,000 distinct CDR3 sequences, about 4% of them singletons. The sequences come from PBMCs, collected 5 days after the yellow fever booster vaccination. The V gene is TRBV27, the J gene TRBJ2-2; 10 positions agree with TRBD2. The source is a man aged 18 to 29 who received the YFV17D yellow fever vaccine. Written as DNA, the CDR3 is TGTGCCAGCAGTTTACAGCGGGGGGGCACGGACACCGGGGAGCTGTTTTTT. Its protein is CASSLQRGGTDTGELFF.